The 14 T cell receptor beta chains presented below share a single source sample, sequenced in a study of T cell responses to AZD1222 COVID-19 vaccine. Generated by immunoSEQ multiplex PCR, the TCRdb table keeps only in-frame clones and is missing some. The repertoire consists of approximately 80,000 clones, with 80% to 90% occurring once and the leading ten covering around an eighth. The material was peripheral blood, obtained 28 days after the second AZD1222 dose. The receptors here all came from an adult who received the AZD1222 COVID-19 vaccine.

This clone has a single count. The J gene is TRBJ2-7, the V gene TRBV19, with 11 positions matching TRBD2. Germline lookup yields CDR1 LNHDA and CDR2 SQIVND (reference sequence). V was clipped by 7 bases and J by 3 bases; unmatched bases: 2. CDR3 length equals 13 residues. The CDR3 region has the DNA TGTGCCAGTATGGGACTAGCGGACTACGAGCAGTACTTC. It specifies CASMGLADYEQYF.

The chain joins TRBV9 to TRBJ1-3; D is unresolved. Per the germline V gene, CDR1 is SGDLS and CDR2 is YYNGEE. Trimming pared 4 bases from V and 0 bases from J, leaving 14 bases between. CDR3 length: 16 residues. The CDR3 loop is CASSPRGMGSGNTIYF. The DNA for the CDR3 is TGTGCCAGCAGCCCCCGGGGAATGGGCTCTGGAAACACCATATATTTT.

The chain couples TRBV18 to TRBJ2-2; possibly TRBD1 for D (6 bases). Trimming took 2 bases from V and 1 from J, leaving 14 bases between them. Germline V gene lookup returns CDR1 KGHSH and CDR2 LQKENI. This CDR3 has 17 amino acids. The DNA for the CDR3 is TGTGCCAGCTCACCATTCATAAAGGGACAGAACACCGGGGAGCTGTTTTTT. Amino acids: CASSPFIKGQNTGELFF.

This clone came up once. The V call is TRBV7-2, the J call TRBJ2-5; 11 bases are a match to TRBD2. The CDR3 consists of 13 residues. The V and J ends lost 8 bases and 6 bases, in that order; junction bases with no gene match: 5. CDR1 SGHTA and CDR2 FQGNSA come from the germline V gene. The CDR3 loop is CASLAGGWQTQYF. As DNA, the CDR3 is TGTGCCAGCCTAGCGGGAGGTTGGCAGACCCAGTACTTC.

The V gene is TRBV19, the J gene TRBJ1-2; 7 bases fit TRBD1. After removal of 6 bases from V and 7 bases from J, the junction contained 14 bases not matched to a gene. Per the germline V gene, CDR1 is LNHDA and CDR2 is SQIVND (reference sequence). The CDR3 loop spans 15 amino acids. Here the CDR3 reads CASRTTGRLDFGYTF. The DNA of the CDR3 is TGTGCCAGTAGAACGACAGGGCGCCTAGACTTTGGCTACACCTTC. The full variable domain, rest sourced from reference TRBV19 and TRBJ1-2, is DGGITQSPKYLFRKEGQNVTLSCEQNLNHDAMYWYRQDPGQGLRLIYYSQIVNDFQKGDIAEGYSVSREKKESFPLTVTSAQKNPTAFYLCASRTTGRLDFGYTFGSGTRLTVV.

V is TRBV20-1 and J is TRBJ2-2; D call uncertain. Germline V gives CDR1 DFQATT, CDR2 SNEGSKA (reference sequence). The CDR3 totals 11 residues. V was clipped by 6 bases and J by 6 bases, with 8 bases between them. CDR3: CSAPFSGELFF. The CDR3 DNA reads TGCAGTGCCCCATTTTCCGGGGAGCTGTTTTTT.

The chain recombines TRBV24-1 with TRBJ1-2; D possibly corresponds to TRBD1 (5 bases). The germline V gene has CDR1 KGHDR and CDR2 SFDVKD. This CDR3 spans 12 amino acids. The germline V and J ends were trimmed by 5 bases and 8 bases, with 11 bases remaining between them. Here the CDR3 DNA reads TGTGCCACCAGTGGAGGGGCCGGGGGCTACACCTTC. It is translated as CATSGGAGGYTF.

The CDR3 DNA reads TGTGCCAGCAGTCGTCGAGGGAACACTGAAGCTTTCTTT. Protein: CASSRRGNTEAFF. The rearrangement links TRBV7-2 to TRBJ1-1; D is undetermined. Germline values: CDR1 SGHTA, CDR2 FQGNSA. The CDR3 totals 13 residues. V lost 6 bases and J 1 base, leaving 9 bases between the germline ends. The full variable domain, with the rest looked up from reference TRBV7-2 and TRBJ1-1, is GAGVSQSPSNKVTEKGKDVELRCDPISGHTALYWYRQSLGQGLEFLIYFQGNSAPDKSGLPSDRFSAERTGGSVSTLTIQRTQQEDSAVYLCASSRRGNTEAFFGQGTRLTVV.

The chain joins TRBV19 to TRBJ2-2, with D perhaps TRBD2 (6 bases). The V end lost 4 bases, the J end lost 4 bases, and 10 bases lay between the germline ends. The CDR3 totals 14 residues. The germline CDR1 and CDR2 sequences are LNHDA and SQIVND (reference sequence). The CDR3 reads CASSKTSSTGELFF. CDR3 coding DNA: TGTGCCAGTAGTAAGACTAGTAGCACCGGGGAGCTGTTTTTT.

The chain is built from TRBV6-5 and TRBJ1-1, with 9 bases matching TRBD1. The CDR3 contains 15 residues. With V trimmed by 8 bases and J by 6 bases, 13 bases remained unmatched. Germline values: CDR1 MNHEY, CDR2 SVGAGI. The CDR3 region is CASLDRGPGRAEAFF. The CDR3 region has the DNA TGTGCCAGCTTGGACAGGGGCCCTGGTCGGGCTGAAGCTTTCTTT.

The gene calls are TRBV5-1 and TRBJ1-1; a possible D gene is TRBD1 (6 bases). V gave up 1 base and J gave up 4 bases, with 8 bases separating them. The length of the CDR3 is 13 residues. CDR1 and CDR2 from the germline V gene are SGHRS and YFSETQ. The CDR3 spells CASSLTGSTEAFF. In nucleotides, the CDR3 is TGCGCCAGCAGCTTGACAGGGAGCACTGAAGCTTTCTTT.

This clone has just a few counts. The V gene is TRBV6-1, the J gene TRBJ2-1; TRBD2 matches at 14 bases. Trimming at V came to 3 bases and at J to 7 bases, leaving 8 bases not matched to a gene. CDR1 is MNHNS, CDR2 SASEGT, per germline. The CDR3 extends over 17 amino acids. The DNA of the CDR3 is TGTGCCAGCAGTGACCTGAGGGGACTAGCGGGAGATAATGAGCAGTTCTTC. Translating gives CASSDLRGLAGDNEQFF.

The chain carries TRBV4-1 and TRBJ1-2; 7 bases match TRBD1. Trimming cost V 3 bases and J 4 bases; bases outside gene matches: 8. This CDR3 has 15 residues. Per the germline V gene, CDR1 is MGHRA and CDR2 is YSYEKL. The CDR3 loop is CASSHPGQAIYGYTF. The CDR3 nucleotides are TGCGCCAGCAGCCACCCTGGACAGGCCATCTATGGCTACACCTTC.

The chain links TRBV30 to TRBJ1-5, with unresolved D. Germline V gives CDR1 GTSNPN, CDR2 SVGIG (reference sequence). This CDR3 has 10 residues. Trimming removed 8 bases from V and 4 bases from J, with 6 bases in between. The CDR3 spells CAPWNQPQHF. The CDR3 coding sequence is TGTGCCCCCTGGAATCAGCCCCAGCATTTT.